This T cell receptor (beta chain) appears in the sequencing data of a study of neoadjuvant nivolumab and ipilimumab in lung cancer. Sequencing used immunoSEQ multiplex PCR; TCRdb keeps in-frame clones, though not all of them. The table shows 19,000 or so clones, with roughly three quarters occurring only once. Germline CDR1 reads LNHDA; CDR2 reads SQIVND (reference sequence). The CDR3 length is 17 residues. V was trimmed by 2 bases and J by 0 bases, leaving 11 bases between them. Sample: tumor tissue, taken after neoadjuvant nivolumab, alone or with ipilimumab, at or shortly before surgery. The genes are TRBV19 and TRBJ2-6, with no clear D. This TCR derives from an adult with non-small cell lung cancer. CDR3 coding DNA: TGTGCCAGTAGTATAAGGAGCGCCTCCTCTGGGGCCAACGTCCTGACTTTC. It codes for CASSIRSASSGANVLTF. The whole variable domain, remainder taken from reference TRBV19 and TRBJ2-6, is DGGITQSPKYLFRKEGQNVTLSCEQNLNHDAMYWYRQDPGQGLRLIYYSQIVNDFQKGDIAEGYSVSREKKESFPLTVTSAQKNPTAFYLCASSIRSASSGANVLTFGAGSRLTVL.